This paragraph reports one T cell receptor (beta chain). Its antigen is unknown. Per-nucleotide qualities are absent, and no much larger clonotype sits a single base away. The receptor library was made with the immunoSEQ multiplex PCR assay. A mixture of 60 forward primers for TCR Vbeta segments and 13 reverse primers for TCR Jbeta segments was used in the multiplex PCR. The CDR3 region of rearranged TCR beta genes was amplified from genomic DNA by a multiplex PCR assay. The Illumina HiSeq System was used to sequence the amplified TCR beta libraries as 87-base-pair reads. The original pipeline was this. Across the roughly 700 repertoires, a later analysis counted 80 million or so unique TCR beta chains, about 10 million of which were shared by at least two donors. A nearest-neighbor algorithm error-corrected the raw reads and collapsed the reads into unique sequences, merging closely related sequences to remove PCR and sequencing errors. To assign V, D and J gene segments, CDR3 sequences were aligned to IMGT reference sequences. Each retained sequence needed at least a six-nucleotide match to both a V gene segment and a J gene segment. A rearrangement counted as productive if the CDR3 had no stop codons and remained in frame with V and J, and every other rearrangement counted as non-productive. Following IMGT convention, CDR3 was defined as the stretch from the second conserved V-encoded cysteine to the conserved J-encoded phenylalanine. The earlier analysis of fewer than 700 of the donors excluded sequences that lacked an unambiguous match to a single V gene segment. An earlier analysis of 500 to 700 of the donors classified V segments as functional when productive rearrangements were above 56.7% and as segregating when the standard deviation between donors was above 5%. A statistical classification framework was built for diagnosing cytomegalovirus status from the catalog of TCR beta chain sequences. V and J gene assignment, in a later analysis, came from comparing TCR nucleotide sequences with IMGT/GENE-DB human TR gene sequences. The TCRdist pipeline was used in a later analysis to assign CDR3 sequences and most-parsimonious VDJ recombination scenarios. In a later analysis, every TCR beta chain was defined by the combination of its CDR3 amino acid sequence and its V-gene family, and reads without a unique V-gene family were dropped. In a later analysis, some 600 highly shared, low-generation-probability nucleotide sequences were removed to address suspected cross-contamination and a sequencing artifact. A later analysis calculated a clonal expansion index for each public chain from normalized within-repertoire ranks of inferred template counts. A later analysis computed generation probabilities with a VDJ recombination model fitted to out-of-frame rearrangements, and checked the results against IGoR. Hypergeometric tests were used in a later analysis to score TCR-TCR, TCR-HLA and TCR-CMV co-occurrence, with a repertoire-size bias correction applied to the TCR pairs. To estimate false discovery rates, a later analysis permuted the HLA or CMV assignments 20 times. In a later analysis, co-occurring TCRs were grouped using DBSCAN, with TCRdist sequence similarity added in when clustering inside HLA-allele-positive subsets. Repertoires with fewer than 30,000 or more than 120,000 public chains, plus five repertoires with anomalous nucleotide sharing, were excluded from co-occurrence clustering. TCRdb provides this immuneACCESS table in a form limited to in-frame rearrangements. Some clones are lacking; in checked studies, under half of them reflect an unresolved V gene, and why the rest are absent is not known. The D gene and trimming were derived from the DNA, and the V and J assignments and clone size from that table. In this sample the table shows approximately 170,000 clones, roughly 81% of which occur a single time. 3% to 3.5% of the sample comes from the top ten.

The junction shows trimming of 4 bases on V and 3 bases on J, and the gene matches do not reach 8 bases of it. The germline V gene provides CDR1 SGHRS and CDR2 YFSETQ. The CDR3 contains 16 residues, cysteine and phenylalanine counted. Only the CDR3 region is kept as DNA, spanning 48 bases read in frame from base 1. The cohort consisted of approximately 670 healthy bone marrow donors. At the time of sampling, every cohort member was nominally healthy, though immune exposures that went unrecorded were likely present. The donor was CMV seropositive and was included in the group of some 290 seropositive cohort members. A peripheral blood sample was collected from each donor, and TCR beta sequencing was performed on peripheral blood mononuclear cells. Genomic DNA extraction from the blood cell samples was performed with the Qiagen DNeasy Blood Extraction Kit. This entry belongs to a study of cytomegalovirus exposure and HLA in healthy donors listed by TCRdb under 2017. With regard to the full study: An earlier analysis of several hundred of the donors reported approximately 280 Gb of sequence data and 117 million unique TCR beta sequences obtained from approximately 180 million T cells. To decide whether each TCR beta V gene segment behaved as functional or pseudogenic, an earlier analysis of 587 of the donors relied on high-throughput TCR beta sequencing. In a later genetic analysis, genome-wide SNP genotypes for about 55% of the roughly 670 donors were used, and that subset was treated as a discovery cohort. Roughly 300 gigabases of sequencing data and 70 million to 100 million unique TCR sequences were included in an early release covering roughly 600 HLA-typed donors. Typing coverage differed by locus: A, B, C, DRB1 and DQB1 were typed in about 629-640 donors, DQA1 in 522, DPA1 in 600 to 610, and DPB1 in 400 to 490. HLA typing covered class I and class II loci at four-digit resolution. On average, roughly 240,000 unique TCR beta nucleotide sequences were sequenced per donor among a few hundred genotyped donors of the cohort, with 15% to 20% of those sequences being non-productive. To predict cytomegalovirus infection status, the study brought together high-throughput TCR immunosequencing, statistical association of individual TCRs with disease status, and machine learning. In addition to the first cohort of 650 to 800 subjects, a separate validation cohort of 100 to 150 different subjects was used. Donor age, sex, ethnicity and CMV serostatus were compiled together with the repertoire data. Among the roughly 410 genotyped donors, around 81% belonged to the genetic ancestry cluster associated with self-reported Caucasian donors. The later analysis used no new phenotypic data to find candidate immune exposures, relying instead on TCR beta sequences and their occurrence across donors. Every repertoire in the discovery cohort had been generated on one and the same sequencing platform. A later analysis re-analyzed previously published TCR beta repertoires from roughly 630 donors and added high-resolution HLA genotyping to study TCR occurrence patterns. Several DR-DQ haplotypes were treated as single units for association and clustering because of strong linkage in the cohort. The study profiled the T cell repertoires of approximately 700 subjects by immunosequencing and related them to cytomegalovirus serostatus. The aim of the study was to test whether cataloging public T cell receptors could identify signatures of past pathogen exposure. General study outcomes and caveats: A later analysis found that most CMV-associated TCR beta chains appeared HLA-restricted, with HLA associations seemingly driven largely by CMV exposure. When HLA alleles, especially DR and DQ, strongly co-occurred, TCR associations were difficult to assign to individual alleles. The only immune exposure information available for the cohort was CMV serostatus. Several of the top co-occurrence clusters appeared to be linked to parvovirus B19, influenza, CMV and Epstein-Barr virus, according to a later analysis. A cluster of highly shared sequence variants was judged likely to represent a technical artifact of the sequencing pipeline. Linkage disequilibrium might explain the correlated functional status among segregating V segments, but an unknown experimental factor could not be excluded. In an earlier analysis of around 500 of the donors, most TCR beta V segments appeared in productive rearrangements about 87% or about 30% of the time, broadly matching IMGT annotations. Specific HLA alleles were associated with roughly 16,000 TCR beta sequences at a false discovery rate of 0.05 in a later analysis. A further reported finding was that TCR beta sequences accurately predicted the HLA-A and HLA-B alleles for most subjects in the first cohort. A later analysis found that HLA-associated TCR beta chains were more clonally expanded and had lower generation probabilities than equally common non-associated chains. The classifier was reported to diagnose cytomegalovirus status with high specificity and sensitivity in both the original cohort and the validation cohort. In a later genetic analysis, fewer N-insertions in productive TCRs were reported among donors in an Asian-associated ancestry cluster than the approximately 670-donor mean. The study listed 150 to 200 TCR beta chains as associated with cytomegalovirus. According to a later analysis, TCR association rates differed among HLA loci, with DRB1 alleles showing the most associated TCRs and HLA-C alleles showing the fewest. Because counts were too low, fewer than 20 rarely observed V segments, including chromosome 9 orphons, were excluded from the earlier analysis of 587 of the donors. In vitro tests confirmed that three of the cytomegalovirus-associated TCR beta chains recognize cytomegalovirus antigens. A later genetic analysis associated a missense DCLRE1C variant with V-gene and J-gene trimming of TCR beta chains, and an independent cohort replicated the association. Across donors, most TCR sequences were observed very rarely, whereas some public TCRs were present in many individuals. Some IMGT-functional V segments, including TRBV6-2 and TRBV6-3, could not be told apart with the 87-base-pair reads, so those segments were excluded. Roughly uniform sequencing depth across donors was assumed in presence/absence analyses, although this assumption may not hold. Because some donors lacked HLA typing at each locus, the association tests relied only on the typed subset. The cohort was sequenced for TCR beta chains only, and without alpha or paired-chain data the features that could be detected were limited. The authors suggested that the approach could potentially be generalized to other disease states and immunological phenotypes.

The sequenced sample was PBMCs. The receptor chain draws on TRBV5-1 and TRBJ2-1; TRBD2 agrees with 9 junctional bases. This receptor was obtained from a woman aged 25 to 39 in good health and CMV-seropositive. The CDR3 here reads CASSIIAGDLYNEQFF. The DNA sequence is given as TGCGCCAGCAGCATCATAGCGGGAGATCTCTACAATGAGCAGTTCTTC.